The T cell receptor beta chain under discussion was sequenced for a study of PD-L1 blockade in urothelial cancer. This CDR3 contains 13 residues. From germline, CDR1 is LNHNV and CDR2 YYDKDF (reference sequence). Trimming removed 3 bases at V and 7 bases at J, with 13 bases between. TCRdb keeps only in-frame clones here, not all; method: immunoSEQ multiplex PCR. The data hold some 60,000 clones, with 70% to 90% observed a single time. Metastatic or locally advanced urothelial carcinoma was present in the patients. Samples spanned pretreatment and treatment, with 1 to 8 time points per patient. The sequence was collected from a man aged 45-65 years with urothelial cancer. The starting material was PBMCs, obtained around atezolizumab (anti-PD-L1) treatment. V is TRBV15 and J is TRBJ2-7; D may be TRBD1 (6 bases). The DNA of the CDR3 is TGTGCCACCAGCAGCCCAGGACAGCGGGAGCAGTACTTC. This codes for CATSSPGQREQYF.